Included here is one T cell receptor beta chain sequence, with context. Authors' methods: Quantification of nucleated cells was approximated via reference gene primer amplification. Sequenced by immunoSEQ multiplex PCR; TCRdb stores in-frame clones only, minus some. The V and J calls and the clone size are those of that table, but D and trimming were determined from the DNA. The repertoire includes around 250,000 clones, over 80% of them detected once, and 1% to 1.5% sits in the top ten. Germline-derived CDR1 and CDR2 are ENHRY and SYGVKD. This CDR3 contains 15 residues. V shed 2 bases and J shed 5 bases, with 10 bases lying between them. The data originate from a study of blood T cell repertoires in COVID-19. Whole-study context: Sites in the United States, Italy and Spain provided acute and convalescent COVID-19 samples.

Individuals drawn from 20 to 30 US areas were about 18 to 100 years old. Researchers sorted participants into cohorts using their self-reported clinical history. Input material: PBMCs or T cells enriched from blood (not recorded which). This receptor was taken from a human donor in a cohort exposed to, infected with or recovered from COVID-19 (not recorded which). The donor label of this sample is uncertain. The chain combines TRBV10-3 with TRBJ1-6, with a possible D match to TRBD1 (5 bases). This CDR3 is CAISEKGTHNSPLHF. CDR3 in DNA: TGTGCCATCAGTGAGAAGGGGACTCATAATTCACCCCTCCACTTT.